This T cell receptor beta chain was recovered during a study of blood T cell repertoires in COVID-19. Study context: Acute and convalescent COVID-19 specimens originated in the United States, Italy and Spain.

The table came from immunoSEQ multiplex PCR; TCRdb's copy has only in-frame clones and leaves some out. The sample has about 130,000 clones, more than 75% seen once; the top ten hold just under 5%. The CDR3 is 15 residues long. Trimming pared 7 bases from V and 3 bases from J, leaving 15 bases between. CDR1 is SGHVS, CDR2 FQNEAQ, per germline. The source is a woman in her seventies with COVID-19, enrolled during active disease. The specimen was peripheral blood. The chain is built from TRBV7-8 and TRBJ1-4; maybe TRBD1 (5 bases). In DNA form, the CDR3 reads TGTGCCAGCACCCCTTCGGGGGTATCTAATGAAAAACTGTTTTTT. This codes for CASTPSGVSNEKLFF.